Listed below are T cell receptor beta chains from one sample, sequenced in a study of shared clonotypes between healthy human individuals. The method was immunoSEQ multiplex PCR; TCRdb's version includes in-frame clones alone and lacks a portion of them. The profile shows 550,000 to 750,000 clones, 92% of them singletons. Material for sequencing was naive CD8+ T cells sorted from blood. The receptors derive from a man younger than 45 in good health. CDR3s include the opening cysteine and the closing phenylalanine or tryptophan. Fields, in order: J gene, D gene, clone size, V gene, CDR3 DNA, CDR3 protein. A D gene is named only where the DNA matches it firmly. Rows may omit the clone size; those that give it use once, few, many or a size class.

>TRBJ2-2|TRBD2|NA|TRBV6-5
TGTGCCAGCAGTTACTCTTTGGGGGGGGCCGGGGAGCTGTTTTTT
CASSYSLGGAGELFF
>TRBJ2-1|TRBD2|NA|TRBV2
TGTGCCAGCAGTAATAGCGGGAGGGCTTACAATGAGCAGTTCTTC
CASSNSGRAYNEQFF
>TRBJ2-3|TRBD2|NA|TRBV29-1
TGCAGCGTTGAAGATTTTCATGACGGGCTAGCGGGAGGGGATAACACAGATACGCAGTATTTT
CSVEDFHDGLAGGDNTDTQYF
>TRBJ2-2|NA|NA|TRBV4-1
TGCGCCAGCAGCCAAGGACCGGGCTTCGGAACCGGGGAGCTGTTTTTT
CASSQGPGFGTGELFF
>TRBJ1-5|NA|NA|TRBV19
TGTGCCAGTAGTATGTCCAAAGGGTTTCAGCCCCAGCATTTT
CASSMSKGFQPQHF
>TRBJ2-7|NA|NA|TRBV28
TGTGCCAGCAGTTTAGGGCTCTACGAGCAGTACTTC
CASSLGLYEQYF
>TRBJ2-5|NA|once|TRBV5-4
TGTGCCAGCAGCTTGAATGACCCGAGGGAGACCCAGTACTTC
CASSLNDPRETQYF
>TRBJ1-2|NA|NA|TRBV6-5
TGTGCCAGCAGTTACTCGAGCGGCTACTATGGCTACACCTTC
CASSYSSGYYGYTF
>TRBJ2-1|NA|NA|TRBV4-1
TGCGCCAGCAGCCAAGCTGAGGGAGGCTCCTACAATGAGCAGTTCTTC
CASSQAEGGSYNEQFF
>TRBJ2-2|TRBD2|NA|TRBV4-1
TGCGCCAGCAGCCAAGTTGCTCCCCCCGAACTAGCGGGAGATCGTACCGGGGAGCTGTTTTTT
CASSQVAPPELAGDRTGELFF
>TRBJ1-4|NA|NA|TRBV10-3
TGTGCCATCAGTGTCGACCTCGGGCCTAATGAAAAACTGTTTTTT
CAISVDLGPNEKLFF
>TRBJ2-5|NA|NA|TRBV5-1
TGCGCCAGCAGCTTGGACAAAATCGGCAGGGTAGGGGAGACCCAGTACTTC
CASSLDKIGRVGETQYF
>TRBJ2-3|TRBD1|once|TRBV28
TGTGCCAGCAGTCCACCTGGGACAGGGAGCACAGATACGCAGTATTTT
CASSPPGTGSTDTQYF
>TRBJ2-7|NA|NA|TRBV7-9
TGTGCCAGCAGCTTCTGGACACCGAGCTCCTACGAGCAGTACTTC
CASSFWTPSSYEQYF
>TRBJ2-5|TRBD1|NA|TRBV2
TGTGCCAGCCCCGGGACAGGGGGGACCCAGTACTTC
CASPGTGGTQYF
>TRBJ2-7|TRBD2|once|TRBV13
TGTGCCAGCAGCTCCGCCGTGGCGGGAGCAATCCACGAGCAGTACTTC
CASSSAVAGAIHEQYF
>TRBJ2-1|TRBD2|NA|TRBV6-1
TGTGCCGCCTGGACGAGCGGGGCCAACAATGAGCAGTTCTTC
CAAWTSGANNEQFF
>TRBJ2-1|TRBD2|NA|TRBV29-1
TGCAGCCCGTTCCTGACTAGCGAAAGAACCAAAACCTACAATGAGCAGTTCTTC
CSPFLTSERTKTYNEQFF
>TRBJ2-1|NA|NA|TRBV7-9
TGTGCCAGCAGCTCGTCGAACGGGGGCAGAAGGTTCTACAATGAGCAGTTCTTC
CASSSSNGGRRFYNEQFF
>TRBJ2-1|NA|NA|TRBV29-1
TGCAGCGTTGCGGAGGAGTTGGCCTACAATGAGCAGTTCTTC
CSVAEELAYNEQFF
>TRBJ2-7|NA|NA|TRBV5-6
TGTGCCAGCAGCTTCCGCCAGGGCGTCCACGAGCAGTACTTC
CASSFRQGVHEQYF
>TRBJ1-1|NA|NA|TRBV25-1
TGTGCCAGCAGTGGTCTGTCTCGTGCGAACACTGAAGCTTTCTTT
CASSGLSRANTEAFF
>TRBJ2-1|NA|NA|TRBV5-1
TGCGCCAGCAGCTTGGAGGGACACTCCTACAATGAGCAGTTCTTC
CASSLEGHSYNEQFF
>TRBJ2-1|NA|NA|TRBV27
TGTGCCAGCAGTTCCTTACCGGGACAATTAATGTTCTTC
CASSSLPGQLMFF
>TRBJ1-1|TRBD1|NA|TRBV5-1
TGCGCCAGCTGGACAGGGTTCGAGAACACTGAAGCTTTCTTT
CASWTGFENTEAFF
>TRBJ2-1|TRBD2|NA|TRBV14
TGTGCCAGCAGCTTCGGACTAGAGTTTGAGCAGTTCTTC
CASSFGLEFEQFF